Reported below is one T cell receptor (beta chain). Its cognate antigen is unknown. The data derive from a study of post-analysis software for immune sequencing data. General study findings and limits: The study found TRBV5-6, TRBV5-1 and TRBV20-1 among about five TRBV segments more frequent in patients than controls. Normalized Chao1 diversity was significantly lower in multiple sclerosis patients than in controls. Under the F measure, samples that were prepared in one batch clustered strongly together.

Germline-derived CDR1 and CDR2 are LNHNV and YYDKDF (reference sequence). V gave up 0 bases and J gave up 5 bases, with 12 bases separating them. The length of the CDR3 is 15 residues. Unique molecular identifiers featured in each of the TCR beta cDNA libraries. Out of 1 to 10 million T cells, about 500,000 cDNA molecules were generated. TCRdb analysed the PCR reads with MiXCR anew, one entry per CDR3 protein. This table holds 160,000 or so distinct CDR3 sequences, 30% to 45% found once. This receptor was identified in a girl aged 10 to 17 with multiple sclerosis. The V gene is TRBV15, the J gene TRBJ2-3; D perhaps matches TRBD1 (5 bases). The material sequenced was blood, taken after autologous hematopoietic stem cell transplantation. DNA of the CDR3: TGTGCCACCAGCAGAGATCCCCAGGGTCGAGATACGCAGTATTTT. Protein sequence: CATSRDPQGRDTQYF. Combining the CDR3 with reference TRBV15 and TRBJ2-3 gives the whole variable domain DAMVIQNPRYQVTQFGKPVTLSCSQTLNHNVMYWYQQKSSQAPKLLFHYYDKDFNNEADTPDNFQSRRPNTSFCFLDIRSPGLGDTAMYLCATSRDPQGRDTQYFGPGTRLTVL.